The rows below give T cell receptor beta chains drawn from one sample of a study of shared clonotypes between healthy human individuals. Sequencing was performed with immunoSEQ multiplex PCR; in TCRdb, only in-frame clones are kept and a portion is missing. The data show 1,100,000 or so clones, around three quarters seen once. Sequencing was carried out using memory CD4+ T cells from PBMCs. Every receptor here comes from a man younger than 35 in good health. Some clones in this sample may be carry-over from other donors' samples. CDR3s include the opening cysteine and the closing phenylalanine or tryptophan. The order of the fields is J gene, V gene, CDR3 protein.

J gene: TRBJ2-7
V gene: TRBV28
CDR3 protein: CASSFQSSGRAYEQYF

J gene: TRBJ2-6
V gene: TRBV30
CDR3 protein: CAWVPGHTGANVLTF

J gene: TRBJ1-1
V gene: TRBV6-6
CDR3 protein: CASEQQQVEAFF

J gene: TRBJ2-1
V gene: TRBV5-1
CDR3 protein: CASSLSLGVDEQFF

J gene: TRBJ1-2
V gene: TRBV5-4
CDR3 protein: CASSTPRDGPLYGYTF

J gene: TRBJ2-7
V gene: TRBV5-1
CDR3 protein: CASRARTDGLEQYF

J gene: TRBJ1-5
V gene: TRBV28
CDR3 protein: CASSPGRHQPQHF

J gene: TRBJ2-3
V gene: TRBV6-5
CDR3 protein: CASKRGVNTDTQYF

J gene: TRBJ1-1
V gene: TRBV28
CDR3 protein: CASSQWDNQNTEAFF

J gene: TRBJ1-5
V gene: TRBV28
CDR3 protein: CASIGGGMGQPQHF

J gene: TRBJ2-7
V gene: TRBV6-6
CDR3 protein: CASSYGDLGNHEQYF

J gene: TRBJ2-6
V gene: TRBV10-3
CDR3 protein: CAMGEGERTNVLTF

J gene: TRBJ2-3
V gene: TRBV6-6
CDR3 protein: CASSPGREADTQYF

J gene: TRBJ1-2
V gene: TRBV6-5
CDR3 protein: CASRQIGTNYGYTF

J gene: TRBJ1-2
V gene: TRBV27
CDR3 protein: CASSRLGGRPGGGYTF

J gene: TRBJ2-2
V gene: TRBV5-1
CDR3 protein: CASRAGLGTGELFF

J gene: TRBJ2-1
V gene: TRBV28
CDR3 protein: CASIAGSGHSYNEQFF

J gene: TRBJ1-3
V gene: TRBV21-1
CDR3 protein: CASTHGTGSGNTIYF

J gene: TRBJ2-3
V gene: TRBV9
CDR3 protein: CASSVAVQGTSHTQYF

J gene: TRBJ1-2
V gene: TRBV6-6
CDR3 protein: CASSRGPSFGYTF

J gene: TRBJ2-5
V gene: TRBV5-1
CDR3 protein: CASSLFGTEQETQYF

J gene: TRBJ1-5
V gene: TRBV10-3
CDR3 protein: CATTRDITLGPQHF

J gene: TRBJ2-7
V gene: TRBV7-9
CDR3 protein: CASSLGTVTYEQYF

J gene: TRBJ2-5
V gene: TRBV14
CDR3 protein: CASSQGQGDGRAETQYF

J gene: TRBJ2-1
V gene: TRBV18
CDR3 protein: CASSPLHGINEQFF

J gene: TRBJ1-1
V gene: TRBV2
CDR3 protein: CASSWTAEAFF

J gene: TRBJ2-1
V gene: TRBV7-9
CDR3 protein: CASSFRYPDLLISYNEQFF

J gene: TRBJ2-7
V gene: TRBV4-1
CDR3 protein: CASSARTGSSYEQYF

J gene: TRBJ2-1
V gene: TRBV30
CDR3 protein: CALAIGNPGEQFF

J gene: TRBJ1-4
V gene: TRBV27
CDR3 protein: CASMGRGEKLFF

J gene: TRBJ1-2
V gene: TRBV4-3
CDR3 protein: CASSQGSQGRGYGYTF

J gene: TRBJ2-3
V gene: TRBV4-2
CDR3 protein: CASSQLENTDTQYF

J gene: TRBJ1-2
V gene: TRBV2
CDR3 protein: CASSEARDRGHGYTF

J gene: TRBJ1-5
V gene: TRBV7-9
CDR3 protein: CASSVDGGIHQPQHF

J gene: TRBJ2-3
V gene: TRBV7-3
CDR3 protein: CASSFDRADTQYF

J gene: TRBJ2-7
V gene: TRBV30
CDR3 protein: CAWNRQGAMYEQYF

J gene: TRBJ2-7
V gene: TRBV12-5
CDR3 protein: CASGRGPSYEQYF

J gene: TRBJ2-1
V gene: TRBV2
CDR3 protein: CASTKDRNNEQFF

J gene: TRBJ2-5
V gene: TRBV5-1
CDR3 protein: CASSSIAGARETQYF

J gene: TRBJ1-1
V gene: TRBV5-6
CDR3 protein: CASSLAFGLGAQGGTEAFF

J gene: TRBJ2-5
V gene: TRBV9
CDR3 protein: CASSVGVGETQYF

J gene: TRBJ2-7
V gene: TRBV4-1
CDR3 protein: CASSRSPGQGVAYEQYF

J gene: TRBJ2-5
V gene: TRBV11-1
CDR3 protein: CATSGPGRETQYF

J gene: TRBJ2-7
V gene: TRBV6-5
CDR3 protein: CASTKPHYSSYEQYF

J gene: TRBJ2-3
V gene: TRBV6-6
CDR3 protein: CASRGRSTDTQYF

J gene: TRBJ2-1
V gene: TRBV28
CDR3 protein: CASRGPGLAGGKYNEQFF

J gene: TRBJ2-1
V gene: TRBV10-3
CDR3 protein: CAISESRVAGGNEQFF

J gene: TRBJ1-2
V gene: TRBV6-1
CDR3 protein: CASSRAAIDYGYTF

J gene: TRBJ2-6
V gene: TRBV11-2
CDR3 protein: CASSPGFSGANVLTF

J gene: TRBJ2-7
V gene: TRBV6-5
CDR3 protein: CASTRTDPYEQYF

J gene: TRBJ2-7
V gene: TRBV7-8
CDR3 protein: CASSFRGQGDEQYF

J gene: TRBJ2-2
V gene: TRBV5-8
CDR3 protein: CASSPRSGLSTGELFF

J gene: TRBJ2-1
V gene: TRBV11-1
CDR3 protein: CASSPLSGSNNEQFF

J gene: TRBJ2-4
V gene: TRBV7-2
CDR3 protein: CASSATSGRAYQYF

J gene: TRBJ2-1
V gene: TRBV29-1
CDR3 protein: CSVTGASGLGLASYNEQFF

J gene: TRBJ1-4
V gene: TRBV19
CDR3 protein: CASTGQGRSNEKLFF

J gene: TRBJ2-1
V gene: TRBV5-1
CDR3 protein: CASGEINEQFF

J gene: TRBJ2-1
V gene: TRBV4-2
CDR3 protein: CASSQDLRTSPNEQFF

J gene: TRBJ2-3
V gene: TRBV30
CDR3 protein: CAWAWRGPTDTQYF